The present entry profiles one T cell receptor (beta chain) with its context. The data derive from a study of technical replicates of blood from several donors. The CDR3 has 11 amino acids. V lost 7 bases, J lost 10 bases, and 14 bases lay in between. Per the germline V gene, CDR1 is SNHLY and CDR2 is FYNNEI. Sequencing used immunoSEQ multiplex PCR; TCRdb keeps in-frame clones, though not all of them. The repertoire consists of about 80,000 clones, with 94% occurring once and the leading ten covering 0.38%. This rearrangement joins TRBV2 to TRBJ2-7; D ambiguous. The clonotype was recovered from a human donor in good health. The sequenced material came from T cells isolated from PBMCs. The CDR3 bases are TGTGCCAGCATTGGGCAAGGTACCCAGTACTTC. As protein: CASIGQGTQYF.